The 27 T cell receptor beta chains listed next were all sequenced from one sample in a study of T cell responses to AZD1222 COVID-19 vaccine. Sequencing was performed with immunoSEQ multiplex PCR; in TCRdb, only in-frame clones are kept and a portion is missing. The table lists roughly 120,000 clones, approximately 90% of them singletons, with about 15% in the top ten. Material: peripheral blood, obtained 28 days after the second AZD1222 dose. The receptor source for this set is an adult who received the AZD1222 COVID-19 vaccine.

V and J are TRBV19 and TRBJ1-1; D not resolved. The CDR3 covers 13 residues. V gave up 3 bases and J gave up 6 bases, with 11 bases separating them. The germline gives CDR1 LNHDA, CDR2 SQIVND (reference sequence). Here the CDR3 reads CASSIPRVPEAFF. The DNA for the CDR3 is TGTGCCAGTAGTATCCCCAGAGTGCCTGAAGCTTTCTTT.

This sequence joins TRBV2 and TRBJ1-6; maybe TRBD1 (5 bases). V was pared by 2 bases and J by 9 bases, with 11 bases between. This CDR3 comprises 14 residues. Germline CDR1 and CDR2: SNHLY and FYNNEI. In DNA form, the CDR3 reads TGTGCCAGCAGTGAATTCAGGGCTGGTTCACCCCTCCACTTT. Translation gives CASSEFRAGSPLHF.

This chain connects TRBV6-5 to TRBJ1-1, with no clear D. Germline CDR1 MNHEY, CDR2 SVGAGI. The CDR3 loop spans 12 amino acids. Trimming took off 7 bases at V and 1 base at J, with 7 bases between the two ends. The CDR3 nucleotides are TGTGCCAGCATCGGTAGGAACACTGAAGCTTTCTTT. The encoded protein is CASIGRNTEAFF.

The CDR3 bases are TGTGCCACCTCTCCCGGGACAGGGGGTGTCTCTGGGGCCAACGTCCTGACTTTC. Translated: CATSPGTGGVSGANVLTF. This chain connects TRBV24-1 to TRBJ2-6; 11 bases align to TRBD1. Germline V lookup: CDR1 KGHDR, CDR2 SFDVKD. The CDR3 sequence is 18 residues long. Trimming at V came to 9 bases and at J to 0 bases, leaving 9 bases not matched to a gene.

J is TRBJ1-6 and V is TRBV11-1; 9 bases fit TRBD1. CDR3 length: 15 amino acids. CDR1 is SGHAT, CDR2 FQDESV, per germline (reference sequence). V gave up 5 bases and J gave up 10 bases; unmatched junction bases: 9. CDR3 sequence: CASSQARDRDSPLHF. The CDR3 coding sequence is TGTGCCAGCAGCCAGGCCCGGGACAGGGACTCACCCCTCCACTTT.

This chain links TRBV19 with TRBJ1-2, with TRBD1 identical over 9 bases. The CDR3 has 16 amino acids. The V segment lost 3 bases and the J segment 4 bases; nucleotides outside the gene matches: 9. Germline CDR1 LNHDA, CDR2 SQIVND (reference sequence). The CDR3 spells CASSISLDRGSYGYTF. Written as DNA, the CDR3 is TGTGCCAGTAGTATCTCCTTGGACAGGGGTTCCTATGGCTACACCTTC.

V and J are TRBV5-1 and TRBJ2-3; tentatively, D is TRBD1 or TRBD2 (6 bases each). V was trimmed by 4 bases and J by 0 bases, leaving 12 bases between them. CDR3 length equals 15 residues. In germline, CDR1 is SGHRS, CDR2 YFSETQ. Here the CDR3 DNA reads TGCGCCAGCAGCCTGGGGGGCAAAAGCACAGATACGCAGTATTTT. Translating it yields CASSLGGKSTDTQYF.

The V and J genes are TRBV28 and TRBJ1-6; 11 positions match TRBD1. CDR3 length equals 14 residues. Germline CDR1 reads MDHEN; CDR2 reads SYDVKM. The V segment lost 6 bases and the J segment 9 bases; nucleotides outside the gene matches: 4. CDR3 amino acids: CASSLGQGASPLHF. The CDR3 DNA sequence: TGTGCCAGCAGCCTTGGACAGGGGGCTTCACCCCTCCACTTT.

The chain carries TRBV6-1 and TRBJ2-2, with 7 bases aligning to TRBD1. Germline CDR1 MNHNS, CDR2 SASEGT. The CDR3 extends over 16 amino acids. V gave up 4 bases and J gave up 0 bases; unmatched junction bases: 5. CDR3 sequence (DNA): TGTGCCAGCAGTGTACAGGGGCCTACGAACACCGGGGAGCTGTTTTTT. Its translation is CASSVQGPTNTGELFF.

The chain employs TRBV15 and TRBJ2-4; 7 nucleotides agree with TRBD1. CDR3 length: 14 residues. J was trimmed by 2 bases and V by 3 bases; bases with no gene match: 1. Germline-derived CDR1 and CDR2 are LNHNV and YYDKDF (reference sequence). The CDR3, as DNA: TGTGCCACCAGCAGGGGACAGTCCAAAAACATTCAGTACTTC. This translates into CATSRGQSKNIQYF.

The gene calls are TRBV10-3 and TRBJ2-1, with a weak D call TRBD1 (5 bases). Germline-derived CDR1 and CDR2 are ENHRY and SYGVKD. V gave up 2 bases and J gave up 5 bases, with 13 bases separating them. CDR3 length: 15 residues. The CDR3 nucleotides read TGTGCCATCAGTGAGAGGCAGGGAATCAACAATGAGCAGTTCTTC. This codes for CAISERQGINNEQFF.

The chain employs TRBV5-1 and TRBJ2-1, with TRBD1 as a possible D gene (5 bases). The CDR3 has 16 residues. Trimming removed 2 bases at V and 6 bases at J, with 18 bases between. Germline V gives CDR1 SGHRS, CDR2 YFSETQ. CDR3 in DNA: TGCGCCAGCAGCTTATCTCCAGGGCGATCTGGCAATGAGCAGTTCTTC. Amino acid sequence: CASSLSPGRSGNEQFF.

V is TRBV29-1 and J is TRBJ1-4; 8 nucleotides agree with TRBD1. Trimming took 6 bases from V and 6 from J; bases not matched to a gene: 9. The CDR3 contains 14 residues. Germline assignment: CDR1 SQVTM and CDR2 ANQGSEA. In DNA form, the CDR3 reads TGCAGCGTCGGGTGGACAGGGAGGCATGAAAAACTGTTTTTT. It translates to CSVGWTGRHEKLFF. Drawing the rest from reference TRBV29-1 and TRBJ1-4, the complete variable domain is SAVISQKPSRDICQRGTSLTIQCQVDSQVTMMFWYRQQPGQSLTLIATANQGSEATYESGFVIDKFPISRPNLTFSTLTVSNMSPEDSSIYLCSVGWTGRHEKLFFGSGTQLSVL.

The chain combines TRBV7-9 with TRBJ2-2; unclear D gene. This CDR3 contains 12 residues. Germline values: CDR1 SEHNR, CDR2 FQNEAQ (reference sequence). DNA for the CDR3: TGTTGGGGTCTGCGAAACACCGGGGAGCTGTTTTTT. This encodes CWGLRNTGELFF. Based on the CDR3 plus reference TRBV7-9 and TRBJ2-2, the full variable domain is DTGVSQNPRHKITKRGQNVTFRCDPISEHNRLYWYRQTLGQGPEFLTYFQNEAQLEKSRLLSDRFSAERPKGSFSTLEIQRTEQGDSAMYLCWGLRNTGELFFGEGSRLTVL.

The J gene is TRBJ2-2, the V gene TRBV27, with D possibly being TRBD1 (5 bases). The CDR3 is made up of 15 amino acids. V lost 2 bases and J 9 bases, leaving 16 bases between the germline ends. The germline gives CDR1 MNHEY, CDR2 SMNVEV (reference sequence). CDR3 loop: CASSLNAGPRWELFF. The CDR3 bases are TGTGCCAGCAGTTTAAACGCAGGGCCCCGGTGGGAGCTGTTTTTT.

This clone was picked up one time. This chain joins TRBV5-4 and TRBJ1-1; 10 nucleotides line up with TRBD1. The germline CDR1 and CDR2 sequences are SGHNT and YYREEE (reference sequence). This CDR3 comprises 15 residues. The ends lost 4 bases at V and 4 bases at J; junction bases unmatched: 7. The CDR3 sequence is CASSKGQGSGTEAFF. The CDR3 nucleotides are TGTGCCAGCAGCAAGGGACAGGGGAGTGGCACTGAAGCTTTCTTT.

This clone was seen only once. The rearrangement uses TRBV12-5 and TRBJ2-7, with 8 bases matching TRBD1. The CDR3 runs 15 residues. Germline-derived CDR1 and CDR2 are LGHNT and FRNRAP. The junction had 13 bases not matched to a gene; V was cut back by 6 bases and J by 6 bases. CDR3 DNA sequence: TGTGCTAGTGGCCGAGCTCAGGGGGCCCTATCCGAGCAGTACTTC. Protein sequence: CASGRAQGALSEQYF.

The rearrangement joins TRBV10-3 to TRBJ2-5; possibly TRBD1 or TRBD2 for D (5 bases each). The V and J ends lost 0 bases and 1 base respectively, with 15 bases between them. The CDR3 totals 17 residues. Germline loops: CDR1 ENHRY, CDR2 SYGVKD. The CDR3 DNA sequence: TGTGCCATCAGTGAGTCTGCGCCGGGGCAGCTCCAAGAGACCCAGTACTTC. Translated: CAISESAPGQLQETQYF.

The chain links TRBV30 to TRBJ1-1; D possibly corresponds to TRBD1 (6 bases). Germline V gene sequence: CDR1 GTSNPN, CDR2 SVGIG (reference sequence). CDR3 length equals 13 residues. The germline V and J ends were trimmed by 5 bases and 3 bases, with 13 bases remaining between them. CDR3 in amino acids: CAWGQQSDTEAFF. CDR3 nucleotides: TGTGCCTGGGGACAGCAGAGCGACACTGAAGCTTTCTTT.

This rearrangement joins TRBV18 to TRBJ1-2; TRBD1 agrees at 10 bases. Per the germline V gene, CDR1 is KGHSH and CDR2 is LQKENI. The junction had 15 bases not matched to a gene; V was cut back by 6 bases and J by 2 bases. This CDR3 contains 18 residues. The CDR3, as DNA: TGTGCCAGCTCCCTGACAGGGGGCGGTTTAGAAGCCAACTATGGCTACACCTTC. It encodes CASSLTGGGLEANYGYTF.

The chain's CDR3 is CASNQQRGLNTEAFF. CDR3 DNA: TGTGCCAGCAACCAACAGAGGGGCCTGAACACTGAAGCTTTCTTT. The V and J genes are TRBV6-5 and TRBJ1-1, with TRBD1 as a possible D gene (5 bases). The CDR3 is made up of 15 amino acids. CDR1 is MNHEY, CDR2 SVGAGI, per germline. Trimming removed 7 bases at V and 0 bases at J, with 15 bases between.

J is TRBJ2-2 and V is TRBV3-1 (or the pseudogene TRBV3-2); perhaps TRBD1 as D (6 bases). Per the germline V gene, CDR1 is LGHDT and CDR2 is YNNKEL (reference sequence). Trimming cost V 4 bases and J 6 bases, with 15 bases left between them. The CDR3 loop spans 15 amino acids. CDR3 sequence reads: CASSPPRGGPGELFF. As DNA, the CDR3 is TGTGCCAGCAGCCCCCCGCGAGGGGGACCCGGGGAGCTGTTTTTT.

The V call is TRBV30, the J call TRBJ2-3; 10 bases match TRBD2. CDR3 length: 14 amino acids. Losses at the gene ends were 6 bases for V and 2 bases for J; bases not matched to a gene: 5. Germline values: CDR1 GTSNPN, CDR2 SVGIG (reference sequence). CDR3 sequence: CACATSGYTDTQYF. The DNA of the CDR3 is TGTGCCTGCGCGACTAGCGGGTACACAGATACGCAGTATTTT.

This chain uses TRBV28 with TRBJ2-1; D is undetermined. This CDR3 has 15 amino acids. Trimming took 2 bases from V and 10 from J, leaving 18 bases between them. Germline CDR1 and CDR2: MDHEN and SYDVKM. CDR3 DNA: TGTGCCAGCAGTTTAGGTCCGCGGCCTTCGCGGGAGCAGTTCTTC. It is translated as CASSLGPRPSREQFF.

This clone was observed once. CDR3 coding DNA: TGTGCCAGCAGTTTACGACCTAGCGGGGGTTACAATGAGCAGTTCTTC. This translates into CASSLRPSGGYNEQFF. The chain combines TRBV6-5 with TRBJ2-1; 10 bases match TRBD2. Looked up from germline, CDR1 is MNHEY and CDR2 is SVGAGI. Losses at the gene ends were 4 bases for V and 4 bases for J; bases not matched to a gene: 7. CDR3 length equals 16 residues.

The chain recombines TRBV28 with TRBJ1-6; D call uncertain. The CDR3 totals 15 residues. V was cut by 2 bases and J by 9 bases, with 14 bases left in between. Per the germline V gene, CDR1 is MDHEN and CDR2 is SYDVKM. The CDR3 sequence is CASSLLRLKGSPLHF. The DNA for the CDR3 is TGTGCCAGCAGTTTACTGCGGTTGAAGGGTTCACCCCTCCACTTT.

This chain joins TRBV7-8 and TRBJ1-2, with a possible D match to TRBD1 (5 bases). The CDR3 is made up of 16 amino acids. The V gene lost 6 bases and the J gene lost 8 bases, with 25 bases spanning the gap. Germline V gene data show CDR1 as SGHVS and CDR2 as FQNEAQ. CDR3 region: CASSPQEGFLFGGYTF. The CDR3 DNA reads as TGTGCCAGCAGTCCACAAGAGGGGTTCTTATTCGGGGGCTACACCTTC.